This entry lists 4 T cell receptor beta chains sequenced from one sample in a study of PD-L1 blockade in urothelial cancer. Assay used: immunoSEQ multiplex PCR; TCRdb lists only in-frame clones, some missing. The sample holds about 55,000 clones; roughly 77% are singletons and the top ten take around 3.4%. The input for sequencing was PBMCs, taken around atezolizumab (anti-PD-L1) treatment. The source is a man in his sixties or seventies with urothelial cancer.

The chain combines TRBV19 with TRBJ1-2, with D perhaps matching TRBD1 (6 bases). Germline CDR1 is LNHDA and CDR2 is SQIVND (reference sequence). V lost 3 bases and J lost 4, with 9 bases in between. This CDR3 has 13 residues. The CDR3 coding sequence is TGTGCCAGTAGTATGGACAGCCTCTATGGCTACACCTTC. Residues: CASSMDSLYGYTF.

This chain uses TRBV7-2 with TRBJ2-1; 11 bases map to TRBD2. The V segment lost 5 bases and the J segment 0 bases; nucleotides outside the gene matches: 3. The CDR3 is 16 amino acids. Germline V CDR1 and CDR2: SGHTA, FQGNSA. CDR3 bases: TGTGCCAGCAGCCGACTAGCGGGAAGCTCCTACAATGAGCAGTTCTTC. Translated, it gives CASSRLAGSSYNEQFF.

This clone was detected only a few times. The J gene is TRBJ1-2, the V gene TRBV14, with TRBD1 identical over 9 bases. Germline CDR1 reads SGHDN; CDR2 reads FVKESK. With 4 bases clipped from V and 5 bases from J, the junction kept 2 bases outside the gene matches. The length of the CDR3 is 13 residues. CDR3: CASSRDRVYGYTF. The CDR3 bases are TGTGCCAGCAGCCGGGACAGGGTTTATGGCTACACCTTC.

The V and J genes are TRBV6-1 and TRBJ1-5; 10 bases agree with TRBD1. Trimming cost V 4 bases and J 6 bases; bases outside gene matches: 6. This CDR3 contains 15 residues. Germline V lookup: CDR1 MNHNS, CDR2 SASEGT. In DNA form, the CDR3 reads TGTGCCAGCAGTGGCCGACAGGGGGCAGCTCAGCCCCAGCATTTT. Amino acid sequence: CASSGRQGAAQPQHF.